This T cell receptor (beta chain) appears in the sequencing data of a study of memory CD4+ T cells and cytomegalovirus serostatus. Across the study: Donors were healthy Belgian adults, 9 CMV seropositive and about 24 seronegative.

The CDR3 extends over 10 amino acids. Germline CDR1 is SEHNR and CDR2 is FQNEAQ (reference sequence). V lost 9 bases to trimming and J lost 2 bases, with 4 bases between them. Single viable CD3+CD4+CD8-CD45RO+ cells were sorted as the memory CD4+ T cells. Positive selection with CD4 microbeads enriched total CD4+ T cells. Findings of the study overall: 67 of 164 known CMV-associated TCRbeta sequences appeared in CD4+ memory.

For this clone: Its antigen is currently unknown.

Authors' data handling: Out-of-frame sequences were removed, leaving 2 million or so distinct TCRbeta sequences. The repertoire was sequenced with immunoSEQ multiplex PCR; TCRdb's copy has only in-frame clones and lacks some. V and J calls plus clone size are reproduced from that table; the DNA served to infer D and trimming. The profile shows 50,000 or so clones, around four fifths of them singletons. The receptor was isolated from an adult in good health and CMV-seropositive. Source material: memory CD4+ T cells from blood. The V gene is TRBV7-9, the J gene TRBJ1-2; the D is unclear. The CDR3 nucleotides read TGTGCCAGTGGGAACTATGGCTACACCTTC. This codes for CASGNYGYTF.